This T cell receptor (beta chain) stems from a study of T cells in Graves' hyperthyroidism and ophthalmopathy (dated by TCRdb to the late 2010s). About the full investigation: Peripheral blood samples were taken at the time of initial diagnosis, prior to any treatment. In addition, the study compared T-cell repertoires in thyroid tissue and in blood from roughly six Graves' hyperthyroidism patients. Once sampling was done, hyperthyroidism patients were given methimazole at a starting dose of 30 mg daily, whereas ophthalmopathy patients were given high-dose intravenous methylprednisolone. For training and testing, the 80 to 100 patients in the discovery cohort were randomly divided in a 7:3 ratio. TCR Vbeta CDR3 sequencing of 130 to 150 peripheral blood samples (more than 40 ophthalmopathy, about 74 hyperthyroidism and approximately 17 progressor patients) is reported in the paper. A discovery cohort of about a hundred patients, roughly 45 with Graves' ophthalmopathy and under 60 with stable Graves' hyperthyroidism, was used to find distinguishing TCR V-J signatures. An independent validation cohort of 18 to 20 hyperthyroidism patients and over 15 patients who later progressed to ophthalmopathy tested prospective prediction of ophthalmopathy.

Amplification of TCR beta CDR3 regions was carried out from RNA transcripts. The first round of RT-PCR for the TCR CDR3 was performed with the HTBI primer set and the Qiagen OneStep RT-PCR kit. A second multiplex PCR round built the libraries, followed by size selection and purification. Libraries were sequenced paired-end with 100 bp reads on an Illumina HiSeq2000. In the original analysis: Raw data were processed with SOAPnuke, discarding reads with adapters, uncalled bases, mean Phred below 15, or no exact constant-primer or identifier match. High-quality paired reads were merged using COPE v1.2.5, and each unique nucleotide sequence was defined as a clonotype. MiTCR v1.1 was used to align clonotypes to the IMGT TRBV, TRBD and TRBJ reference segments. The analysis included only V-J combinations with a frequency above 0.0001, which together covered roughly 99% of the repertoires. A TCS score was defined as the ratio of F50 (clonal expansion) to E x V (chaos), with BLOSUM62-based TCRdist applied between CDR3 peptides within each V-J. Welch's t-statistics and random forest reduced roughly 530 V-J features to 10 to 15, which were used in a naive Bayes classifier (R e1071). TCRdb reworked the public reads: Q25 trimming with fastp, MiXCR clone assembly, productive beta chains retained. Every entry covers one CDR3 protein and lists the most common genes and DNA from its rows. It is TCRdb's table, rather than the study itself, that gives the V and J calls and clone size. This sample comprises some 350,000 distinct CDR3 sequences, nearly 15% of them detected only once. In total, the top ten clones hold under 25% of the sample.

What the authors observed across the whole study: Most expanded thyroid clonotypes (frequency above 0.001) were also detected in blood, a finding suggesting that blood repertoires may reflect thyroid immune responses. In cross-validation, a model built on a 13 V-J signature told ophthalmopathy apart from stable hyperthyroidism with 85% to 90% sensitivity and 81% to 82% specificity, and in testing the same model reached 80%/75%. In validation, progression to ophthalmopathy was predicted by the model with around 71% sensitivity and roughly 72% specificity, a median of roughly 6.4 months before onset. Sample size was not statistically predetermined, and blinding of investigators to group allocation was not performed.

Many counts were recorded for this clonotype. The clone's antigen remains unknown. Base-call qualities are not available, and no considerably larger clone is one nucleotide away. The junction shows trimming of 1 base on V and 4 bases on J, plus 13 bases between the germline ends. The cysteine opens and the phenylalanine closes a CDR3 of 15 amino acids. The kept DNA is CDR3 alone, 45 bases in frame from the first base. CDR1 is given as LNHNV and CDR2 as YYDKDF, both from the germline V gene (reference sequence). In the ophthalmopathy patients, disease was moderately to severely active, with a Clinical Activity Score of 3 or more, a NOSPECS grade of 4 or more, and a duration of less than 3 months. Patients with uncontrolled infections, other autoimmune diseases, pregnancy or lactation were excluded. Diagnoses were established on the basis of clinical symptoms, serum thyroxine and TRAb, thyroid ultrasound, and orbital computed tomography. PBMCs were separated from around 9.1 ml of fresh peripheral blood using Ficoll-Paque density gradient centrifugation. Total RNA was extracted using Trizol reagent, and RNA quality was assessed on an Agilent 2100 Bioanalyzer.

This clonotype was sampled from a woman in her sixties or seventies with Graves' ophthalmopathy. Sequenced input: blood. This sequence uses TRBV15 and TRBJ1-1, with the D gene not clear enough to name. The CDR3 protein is CATSRGLGVGTEAFF. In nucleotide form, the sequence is TGTGCCACCAGCAGAGGCCTGGGTGTGGGCACTGAAGCTTTCTTT.